One and the same sample provided the 13 T cell receptor beta chains below, sequenced in a study of CD8 T cells in ankylosing spondylitis. Via MiXCR, TCRdb re-called the 5' RACE reads, giving one row per CDR3 protein. The top ten clones hold roughly 8% of a sample with 250,000 to 350,000 distinct CDR3 sequences, 20% of them seen once. Input material: blood, either unsorted or a sorted T cell fraction (not recorded which). Receptors were obtained from a male donor with ankylosing spondylitis or in good health (not recorded which).

This clonotype appeared a few times. J is TRBJ2-1 and V is TRBV20-1; 7 positions match TRBD2. Germline CDR1 and CDR2: DFQATT and SNEGSKA (reference sequence). The CDR3 has 18 residues. Trimming at V came to 3 bases and at J to 0 bases, leaving 14 bases not matched to a gene. CDR3 sequence: CSASPITGGLSSYNEQFF. The DNA of the CDR3 is TGCAGTGCTAGCCCTATAACGGGAGGCCTTAGCTCCTACAATGAGCAGTTCTTC.

The rearrangement uses TRBV2 and TRBJ2-3; 10 nucleotides agree with TRBD2. The germline gives CDR1 SNHLY, CDR2 FYNNEI. CDR3 length equals 15 residues. J gave up 1 base and V 3 bases, and 1 base lay outside the gene matches. The CDR3 nucleotides read TGTGCCAGCAGTGAGGGGACTAGCGGCACAGATACGCAGTATTTT. Translating it yields CASSEGTSGTDTQYF.

This clonotype was seen more than once but under ten times. This chain links TRBV10-3 with TRBJ2-7; 9 nucleotides match TRBD1. The CDR3 runs to 14 residues. The J segment lost 0 bases and the V segment lost 10 bases, leaving 7 bases of the junction unmatched. From germline, CDR1 is ENHRY and CDR2 SYGVKD. The DNA of the CDR3 is TGTGCCACCGGGACAGGGCTTAGCTCCTACGAGCAGTACGTC. Its protein is CATGTGLSSYEQYV.

This clonotype has more than one count but fewer than ten. The V gene is TRBV20-1, the J gene TRBJ2-1; tentatively, D is TRBD1 (5 bases). Trimming shortened V by 8 bases and J by 0 bases, and 14 bases separated the two germline ends. In germline, CDR1 is DFQATT, CDR2 SNEGSKA (reference sequence). The CDR3 spans 14 residues. The chain's CDR3 is CSRSDTGSYNEQFF. CDR3 sequence (DNA): TGCAGTCGCTCGGACACCGGCTCCTACAATGAGCAGTTCTTC.

The chain combines TRBV5-1 with TRBJ1-2, with TRBD1 matching 7 bases. The length of the CDR3 is 16 residues. The V segment lost 3 bases and the J segment 8 bases; nucleotides outside the gene matches: 16. The V gene's germline CDR1 is SGHRS and CDR2 YFSETQ. As DNA, the CDR3 is TGCGCCAGCAGCTCCTTCCGCGGAGGGGGCGTAGAAGGCTACACCTTC. Translating it yields CASSSFRGGGVEGYTF. The complete variable domain, with remaining parts taken from reference TRBV5-1 and TRBJ1-2, reads KAGVTQTPRYLIKTRGQQVTLSCSPISGHRSVSWYQQTPGQGLQFLFEYFSETQRNKGNFPGRFSGRQFSNSRSEMNVSTLELGDSALYLCASSSFRGGGVEGYTFGSGTRLTVV.

This clonotype was found many times. The chain couples TRBV5-1 to TRBJ1-4; the D is unclear. V was shortened by 4 bases and J by 11 bases, with 15 bases between the two germline ends. CDR1 is SGHRS and CDR2 is YFSETQ in the germline V gene. CDR3 length: 13 amino acids. The CDR3 nucleotides are TGCGCCAGCAGCCTCCCAGTGGAAGGTAAACTGTTTTTT. This codes for CASSLPVEGKLFF.

This clonotype was observed many times. The V and J genes are TRBV5-1 and TRBJ1-2, with D perhaps matching TRBD1 (6 bases). The germline V and J ends were trimmed by 4 bases and 4 bases, with 17 bases remaining between them. The CDR3 length is 15 residues. CDR1 and CDR2 from the germline V gene are SGHRS and YFSETQ. The CDR3 protein is CASSPDSAVTYGYTF. Written as DNA, the CDR3 is TGCGCCAGCAGCCCGGACAGCGCCGTAACCTATGGCTACACCTTC. The entire variable domain, with the rest obtained from reference TRBV5-1 and TRBJ1-2, is as follows: KAGVTQTPRYLIKTRGQQVTLSCSPISGHRSVSWYQQTPGQGLQFLFEYFSETQRNKGNFPGRFSGRQFSNSRSEMNVSTLELGDSALYLCASSPDSAVTYGYTFGSGTRLTVV.

This clonotype has a count of ten or more. The chain couples TRBV5-1 to TRBJ1-4; the match to TRBD1 covers 10 bases. This CDR3 region has 15 residues. V lost 4 bases and J lost 7; bases outside the gene matches: 7. From germline, CDR1 is SGHRS and CDR2 YFSETQ. The CDR3 DNA is TGCGCCAGCAGCCCACGGACAGGGGGAGGTGAAAAACTGTTTTTT. Translating gives CASSPRTGGGEKLFF.

CDR3 loop: CASSVAGTGGEKLFF. The CDR3 nucleotides read TGCGCCAGCAGCGTGGCCGGGACAGGGGGTGAAAAACTGTTTTTT. The rearrangement joins TRBV5-1 to TRBJ1-4; 11 bases align to TRBD1. Germline V lookup: CDR1 SGHRS, CDR2 YFSETQ. The CDR3 loop spans 15 amino acids. Trimming removed 4 bases from V and 7 bases from J; junction bases left unmatched: 6.

This clonotype was counted only a few times. This chain uses TRBV6-1 with TRBJ1-6; D is unresolved. V shed 6 bases and J shed 11 bases, with 14 bases lying between them. Germline V CDR1 and CDR2: MNHNS, SASEGT. CDR3 size: 13 residues. The CDR3 bases are TGTGCCAGCAGCCTTGGTACGGGAGCACCCCTCCACTTT. It is translated as CASSLGTGAPLHF.

The V and J genes are TRBV12-3 or TRBV12-4 and TRBJ1-1; no reliable D call. V gave up 3 bases and J gave up 0 bases, with 8 bases separating them. There are 14 residues in the CDR3. CDR3 residues: CASSFGSMNTEAFF. The CDR3, as DNA: TGTGCCAGCAGTTTCGGCAGTATGAACACTGAAGCTTTCTTT.

V gene TRBV27 combines with J gene TRBJ2-3; D gene unclear. Germline V gene lookup returns CDR1 MNHEY and CDR2 SMNVEV (reference sequence). This CDR3 is built from 15 residues. V gave up 0 bases and J gave up 2 bases, with 9 bases separating them. CDR3 loop: CASSLSWRNTDTQYF. CDR3 nucleotide sequence: TGTGCCAGCAGTTTATCGTGGCGGAACACAGATACGCAGTATTTT.

This clonotype has ten or more counts. This rearrangement joins TRBV27 to TRBJ1-4; possible D gene TRBD1, 5 bases. V lost 4 bases and J lost 7, with 13 bases in between. CDR3 length equals 14 residues. CDR1 is MNHEY, CDR2 SMNVEV, per germline (reference sequence). The CDR3: CASSWDYRAEKLFF. The DNA of the CDR3 is TGTGCCAGCAGTTGGGACTATAGGGCTGAAAAACTGTTTTTT.